Presented here are 19 T cell receptor beta chains from one specimen sequenced in a study of memory CD4+ T cells and cytomegalovirus serostatus. The sort gate was single viable CD3+CD4+CD8-CD45RO+ cells for memory CD4+ T cells. Assay used: immunoSEQ multiplex PCR; TCRdb lists only in-frame clones, some missing. The top ten clones hold about 1.5% of a sample with 52,000 or so clones, around 81% of them seen once. Sequencing input: memory CD4+ T cells from blood. The origin of the receptors is an adult in good health and CMV-seronegative.

By share, this clone ranks as medium-sized (0.01 to 0.1%). This sequence joins TRBV6-1 and TRBJ1-5, with no clear D. Trimming pared 2 bases from V and 3 bases from J, leaving 11 bases between. This CDR3 is built from 15 residues. CDR1 is MNHNS and CDR2 is SASEGT in the germline V gene. In DNA, the CDR3 is TGTGCCAGCAGTGAACAGAGTCATTTCAATCAGCCCCAGCATTTT. It specifies CASSEQSHFNQPQHF.

The genes are TRBV5-4 and TRBJ1-1; TRBD1 matches 9 bases. This CDR3 contains 15 residues. The trim removed 4 bases at V and 3 bases at J, leaving 7 bases unmatched. The germline CDR1 and CDR2 sequences are SGHNT and YYREEE (reference sequence). The CDR3 DNA is TGTGCCAGCAGCAGGGCACAGGGGGCTGACACTGAAGCTTTCTTT. Translation: CASSRAQGADTEAFF.

This clone was picked up a small number of times. The V call is TRBV19, the J call TRBJ1-2, with TRBD1 matching 8 bases. Losses at the gene ends were 4 bases for V and 6 bases for J; bases not matched to a gene: 7. CDR1 is LNHDA, CDR2 SQIVND, per germline (reference sequence). The length of the CDR3 is 14 residues. In nucleotides, the CDR3 is TGTGCCAGTAGTAGGATGTCGGGACAGGATGGCTACACCTTC. It translates to CASSRMSGQDGYTF. The entire variable domain, with the rest obtained from reference TRBV19 and TRBJ1-2, is as follows: DGGITQSPKYLFRKEGQNVTLSCEQNLNHDAMYWYRQDPGQGLRLIYYSQIVNDFQKGDIAEGYSVSREKKESFPLTVTSAQKNPTAFYLCASSRMSGQDGYTFGSGTRLTVV.

The chain links TRBV7-9 to TRBJ2-7; D is unclear. The CDR3 runs 11 residues. V was pared by 5 bases and J by 5 bases, with 7 bases between. Germline CDR1 is SEHNR and CDR2 is FQNEAQ (reference sequence). In nucleotides, the CDR3 is TGTGCCAGCAGCCGATTAGACGAGCAGTACTTC. It specifies CASSRLDEQYF. Full variable domain (missing parts from reference TRBV7-9 and TRBJ2-7): DTGVSQNPRHKITKRGQNVTFRCDPISEHNRLYWYRQTLGQGPEFLTYFQNEAQLEKSRLLSDRFSAERPKGSFSTLEIQRTEQGDSAMYLCASSRLDEQYFGPGTRLTVT.

This clone occurred a few times. The rearrangement joins TRBV2 to TRBJ1-1; D uncertain. The CDR3 consists of 13 residues. V was pared by 4 bases and J by 4 bases, with 10 bases between. The germline gives CDR1 SNHLY, CDR2 FYNNEI. This chain's CDR3 is CASSVASGTEAFF. CDR3 nucleotide sequence: TGTGCCAGCAGTGTGGCCTCAGGCACTGAAGCTTTCTTT.

This chain uses TRBV9 with TRBJ2-7, with D tentatively TRBD2 (6 bases). Trimming shortened V by 3 bases and J by 5 bases, and 15 bases separated the two germline ends. Germline CDR1 reads SGDLS; CDR2 reads YYNGEE. The CDR3 has 14 amino acids. The CDR3 bases are TGTGCCAGCAGCGCAGAGGGAGCGGGCCACGAGCAGTACTTC. Translation gives CASSAEGAGHEQYF. Full variable domain (missing parts from reference TRBV9 and TRBJ2-7): DSGVTQTPKHLITATGQRVTLRCSPRSGDLSVYWYQQSLDQGLQFLIQYYNGEERAKGNILERFSAQQFPDLHSELNLSSLELGDSALYFCASSAEGAGHEQYFGPGTRLTVT.

CDR3 coding DNA: TGCGCCAGCAGCGGGGACAGCTATGGCTACACCTTC. As protein: CASSGDSYGYTF. The chain uses TRBV10-2 and TRBJ1-2, with 7 bases identical to TRBD1. The CDR3 contains 12 residues. After removal of 6 bases from V and 4 bases from J, the junction contained 2 bases not matched to a gene. Germline lookup yields CDR1 WSHSY and CDR2 SAAADI.

The V call is TRBV7-2, the J call TRBJ1-2; D gene uncertain. Trimming removed 7 bases from V and 3 bases from J, with 21 bases in between. This CDR3 is 16 amino acids long. CDR1 is SGHTA and CDR2 is FQGNSA in the germline V gene. The CDR3 DNA reads as TGTGCCAGCAACCCAACGGGTCTCGGGGTCGACTATGGCTACACCTTC. This encodes CASNPTGLGVDYGYTF.

The chain recombines TRBV9 with TRBJ2-2; 8 bases align to TRBD1. CDR1 SGDLS and CDR2 YYNGEE come from the germline V gene. This CDR3 comprises 17 residues. J was trimmed by 4 bases and V by 6 bases; bases with no gene match: 14. Here the CDR3 DNA reads TGTGCCAGCACCCAAGAGGGGCAGGGGGCTCTCACCGGGGAGCTGTTTTTT. This gives the protein CASTQEGQGALTGELFF.

This chain connects TRBV9 to TRBJ1-2; D not resolved. This CDR3 spans 13 amino acids. Germline lookup yields CDR1 SGDLS and CDR2 YYNGEE. Trimming cost V 0 bases and J 5 bases, with 8 bases left between them. The CDR3, as DNA: TGTGCCAGCAGCGTAGATGGAAAATATGGCTACACCTTC. Its translation: CASSVDGKYGYTF. Based on the CDR3 plus reference TRBV9 and TRBJ1-2, the full variable domain is DSGVTQTPKHLITATGQRVTLRCSPRSGDLSVYWYQQSLDQGLQFLIQYYNGEERAKGNILERFSAQQFPDLHSELNLSSLELGDSALYFCASSVDGKYGYTFGSGTRLTVV.

This clone has more than one count but fewer than ten. This sequence joins TRBV9 and TRBJ2-3; TRBD2 agrees at 12 bases. Germline V gene lookup returns CDR1 SGDLS and CDR2 YYNGEE. V lost 4 bases and J lost 5; bases outside the gene matches: 8. The CDR3 has 16 amino acids. CDR3 in DNA: TGTGCCAGCAGCCCGAGACTAGCGGGGGAAGGAGATACGCAGTATTTT. Translating gives CASSPRLAGEGDTQYF.

The rearrangement links TRBV5-6 to TRBJ1-1; D gene ambiguous. Germline lookup yields CDR1 SGHDT and CDR2 YYEEEE. The CDR3 contains 16 residues. The ends were cut back, 5 bases at V and 0 bases at J, with 17 bases in the middle. The CDR3 loop reads CASSPKRAHMNTEAFF. The CDR3 DNA reads TGTGCCAGCAGTCCCAAACGGGCGCACATGAACACTGAAGCTTTCTTT.

This clone has only a few counts. The chain carries TRBV28 and TRBJ2-1; D is uncertain. CDR1 MDHEN and CDR2 SYDVKM come from the germline V gene. V gave up 7 bases and J gave up 1 base, with 8 bases separating them. The CDR3 runs 13 residues. The CDR3 bases are TGTGCCAGCAATCCAGCTTCCTACAATGAGCAGTTCTTC. The encoded protein is CASNPASYNEQFF.

This sequence joins TRBV6-5 and TRBJ1-1; D may be TRBD1 (5 bases). This CDR3 is built from 15 residues. Trimming cost V 5 bases and J 1 base, with 14 bases left between them. CDR1 MNHEY and CDR2 SVGAGI come from the germline V gene. The CDR3 nucleotides read TGTGCCAGCAGTCAAATCTTCACAGGGAACACTGAAGCTTTCTTT. This translates into CASSQIFTGNTEAFF.

This sequence joins TRBV10-2 and TRBJ2-7; weak D call: TRBD1 (6 bases). Trimming took 3 bases from V and 0 from J, leaving 15 bases between them. CDR1 and CDR2 from the germline V gene are WSHSY and SAAADI. The CDR3 contains 16 residues. Here the CDR3 DNA reads TGCGCCAGCAGTGATTCCAGACAGGATATCTCCTACGAGCAGTACTTC. Amino acids: CASSDSRQDISYEQYF.

This clone has just one count. This chain links TRBV5-5 with TRBJ2-2; weak D call: TRBD2 (5 bases). V was shortened by 4 bases and J by 4 bases, with 11 bases between the two germline ends. The CDR3 totals 14 residues. Germline lookup yields CDR1 SGHKS and CDR2 YYEKEE (reference sequence). CDR3 region: CASSPLVFTGELFF. In DNA, the CDR3 is TGTGCCAGCAGCCCACTAGTTTTCACCGGGGAGCTGTTTTTT.

This sequence joins TRBV5-1 and TRBJ1-6; 8 bases fit TRBD1. CDR1 SGHRS and CDR2 YFSETQ come from the germline V gene. Trimming cost V 3 bases and J 7 bases; bases outside gene matches: 6. The CDR3 is 15 amino acids. The CDR3 region is CASSSLGQANSPLHF. CDR3 in DNA: TGCGCCAGCAGCTCTCTGGGACAGGCAAATTCACCCCTCCACTTT.

The chain couples TRBV7-2 to TRBJ1-2; D uncertain. The germline CDR1 and CDR2 sequences are SGHTA and FQGNSA. With 0 bases removed from V and 8 bases from J, the gap between germline ends came to 19 bases. The CDR3 has 16 residues. In nucleotides, the CDR3 is TGTGCCAGCAGCTTAGCCCGCCACCACCAAGGGCAAGGCTACACCTTC. Translated: CASSLARHHQGQGYTF.

V and J are TRBV14 and TRBJ1-1; D gene unclear. This CDR3 is built from 14 residues. Per the germline V gene, CDR1 is SGHDN and CDR2 is FVKESK. Trimming pared 4 bases from V and 1 base from J, leaving 10 bases between. Here the CDR3 DNA reads TGTGCCAGCAGCCGCCCCGGAACGAACACTGAAGCTTTCTTT. It codes for CASSRPGTNTEAFF. Full variable domain (missing parts from reference TRBV14 and TRBJ1-1): EAGVTQFPSHSVIEKGQTVTLRCDPISGHDNLYWYRRVMGKEIKFLLHFVKESKQDESGMPNNRFLAERTGGTYSTLKVQPAELEDSGVYFCASSRPGTNTEAFFGQGTRLTVV.